Listed below are T cell receptor beta chains from one sample, sequenced in a study of blood T cell repertoires in COVID-19. TCRdb's table, derived via immunoSEQ multiplex PCR, lists solely in-frame clones and lacks some. The data show tens of thousands of clones, roughly 86% seen once. The sequenced sample was peripheral blood. Receptor source: a man in his 70s with acute or convalescent COVID-19. CDR3s include the opening cysteine and the closing phenylalanine or tryptophan. A D gene is named only where the DNA matches it firmly. Rows may omit the clone size; those that give it use once, few, many or a size class.

TRBV4-3	NA	TRBD1	TRBJ1-6	CASSQGAGGGNSPLHF	TGCGCCAGCAGCCAAGGCGCAGGGGGAGGTAATTCACCCCTCCACTTT
TRBV11-2	NA	TRBD1	TRBJ1-1	CASSRTGVSEAFF	TGTGCCAGCAGCCGGACAGGGGTCTCTGAAGCTTTCTTT
TRBV24-1	NA	TRBD1	TRBJ2-2	CATSDQRQGATGELFF	TGTGCCACCAGTGATCAACGACAGGGTGCCACCGGGGAGCTGTTTTTT
TRBV25-1	once	NA	TRBJ1-3	CASSESGGTGNTIYF	TGTGCCAGCAGTGAATCGGGGGGCACTGGAAACACCATATATTTT
TRBV5-1	NA	NA	TRBJ1-4	CASSLVTGGQEEKLFF	TGCGCCAGCAGCTTGGTAACAGGAGGGCAAGAAGAAAAACTGTTTTTT
TRBV5-1	NA	NA	TRBJ2-2	CASSLAGGGELFF	TGCGCCAGCAGCTTGGCCGGGGGCGGGGAGCTGTTTTTT
TRBV7-3	NA	TRBD2	TRBJ2-6	CASSPGGSGANVLTF	TGTGCCAGCAGCCCCGGGGGGAGTGGGGCCAACGTCCTGACTTTC
TRBV20-1	once	NA	TRBJ1-1	CSASIQVVEAFF	TGCAGTGCTAGTATCCAGGTGGTTGAAGCTTTCTTT
TRBV9	NA	NA	TRBJ1-1	CASSPNQGNTEAFF	TGTGCCAGCAGCCCGAATCAGGGGAACACTGAAGCTTTCTTT
TRBV6-5	NA	NA	TRBJ1-2	CASSSVTVNYGYTF	TGTGCCAGCAGTTCGGTTACAGTGAACTATGGCTACACCTTC
TRBV30	NA	NA	TRBJ1-1	CAWIKNTEAFF	TGTGCCTGGATAAAGAACACTGAAGCTTTCTTT
TRBV6-2/TRBV6-3	once	NA	TRBJ2-3	CASSYGGGITDTQYF	TGTGCCAGCAGTTACGGCGGCGGAATCACAGATACGCAGTATTTT
TRBV5-1	NA	NA	TRBJ1-5	CASSPDSHNQPQHF	TGCGCCAGCAGCCCAGACAGCCACAATCAGCCCCAGCATTTT
TRBV27	NA	NA	TRBJ1-2	CASSLSIRGYGYTF	TGTGCCAGCAGTTTATCCATACGGGGCTATGGCTACACCTTC
TRBV25-1	NA	TRBD1	TRBJ1-5	CASSQTGVNQPQHF	TGTGCCAGCAGTCAAACAGGGGTTAATCAGCCCCAGCATTTT
TRBV19	NA	NA	TRBJ1-1	CASSILARTEAFF	TGTGCCAGTAGTATCCTGGCCAGGACTGAAGCTTTCTTT
TRBV4-3	NA	NA	TRBJ2-2	CASSQQGLETGELFF	TGCGCCAGCAGCCAGCAGGGACTTGAGACCGGGGAGCTGTTTTTT
TRBV6-5	NA	NA	TRBJ1-3	CASSYRSSGNTIYF	TGTGCCAGCAGTTACCGGAGCTCTGGAAACACCATATATTTT
TRBV9	NA	TRBD2	TRBJ2-2	CASSPDPSGRYTGELFF	TGTGCCAGCAGCCCAGACCCCAGCGGGAGATACACCGGGGAGCTGTTTTTT
TRBV5-4	few	TRBD1	TRBJ2-7	CASSPPPGQGNHEQYF	TGTGCCAGCAGCCCACCTCCGGGACAGGGGAACCACGAGCAGTACTTC
TRBV21-1	once	NA	TRBJ2-1	CASSKCSASGDNEQFF	TGTGCCAGCAGCAAATGTTCGGCTAGCGGCGACAATGAGCAGTTCTTC
TRBV19	NA	NA	TRBJ1-2	CASIPRTDLSYGYTF	TGTGCCAGTATTCCTCGGACAGATCTTTCCTATGGCTACACCTTC
TRBV12-1	NA	NA	TRBJ2-3	CASRNGGGLTDTQYF	TGTGCCAGCCGCAACGGAGGGGGCCTCACAGATACGCAGTATTTT
TRBV7-2	few	NA	TRBJ2-2	CASSYPGLRTSGELFF	TGTGCCAGCAGCTACCCGGGACTGCGAACAAGCGGGGAGCTGTTTTTT
TRBV4-2	NA	NA	TRBJ1-2	CASSQGRVRVDDGYTF	TGTGCCAGCAGCCAAGGGCGGGTGCGGGTTGACGACGGCTACACCTTC
TRBV25-1	NA	NA	TRBJ1-6	CASRQSNNSPLHF	TGTGCCAGCAGACAGAGCAATAATTCACCCCTCCACTTT
TRBV19	few	NA	TRBJ1-3	CASSAQGNTIYF	TGTGCCAGTAGTGCCCAGGGAAACACCATATATTTT
TRBV5-1	once	NA	TRBJ1-5	CASSSGPRQPQHF	TGCGCCAGCTCTTCCGGTCCCCGTCAGCCCCAGCATTTT
TRBV7-9	NA	NA	TRBJ1-3	CASSPQATSGNTIYF	TGTGCCAGCAGCCCCCAGGCGACCTCTGGAAACACCATATATTTT
TRBV4-3	NA	TRBD1	TRBJ2-2	CASSRGGNTGELFF	TGCGCCAGCAGCCGAGGGGGCAACACCGGGGAGCTGTTTTTT
TRBV28	once	NA	TRBJ1-4	CASSSRQNVREKLFF	TGTGCCAGCAGTTCCCGACAGAATGTCCGTGAAAAACTGTTTTTT
TRBV9	NA	NA	TRBJ2-1	CASSASLGRRGPNEQFF	TGTGCCAGCAGCGCCTCCTTGGGCAGGAGGGGTCCCAATGAGCAGTTCTTC
TRBV4-3	NA	NA	TRBJ1-1	CASSRVQGNTEAFF	TGCGCCAGCAGCCGCGTACAGGGGAACACTGAAGCTTTCTTT
TRBV4-2	NA	TRBD1	TRBJ1-1	CASSRIGGEERNTEAFF	TGTGCCAGCAGCCGCATAGGGGGCGAGGAAAGAAACACTGAAGCTTTCTTT
TRBV5-6	NA	NA	TRBJ2-3	CASGTQRTPLKDTQYF	TGTGCCAGCGGGACACAAAGGACTCCCCTTAAGGATACGCAGTATTTT
TRBV9	NA	TRBD2	TRBJ2-3	CASSVTSGGTDTQYF	TGTGCCAGCAGCGTGACTAGCGGGGGCACAGATACGCAGTATTTT
TRBV28	once	NA	TRBJ1-2	CASSLGGQGSNYGYTF	TGTGCCAGCAGTCTAGGGGGTCAGGGGTCTAACTATGGCTACACCTTC
TRBV7-2	NA	NA	TRBJ2-5	CASSPRLQETQYF	TGTGCCAGCAGCCCCCGTCTCCAAGAGACCCAGTACTTC
TRBV10-3	NA	TRBD1	TRBJ2-7	CAISERQGSHEQYF	TGTGCCATCAGTGAGAGACAGGGGTCTCACGAGCAGTACTTC
TRBV6-6	NA	TRBD1	TRBJ1-2	CASSYGQGRNYGYTF	TGTGCCAGCAGTTACGGACAGGGGCGGAACTATGGCTACACCTTC
TRBV7-2	NA	NA	TRBJ1-1	CASSKNRVLNTEAFF	TGTGCCAGCAGCAAGAACAGGGTCCTGAACACTGAAGCTTTCTTT